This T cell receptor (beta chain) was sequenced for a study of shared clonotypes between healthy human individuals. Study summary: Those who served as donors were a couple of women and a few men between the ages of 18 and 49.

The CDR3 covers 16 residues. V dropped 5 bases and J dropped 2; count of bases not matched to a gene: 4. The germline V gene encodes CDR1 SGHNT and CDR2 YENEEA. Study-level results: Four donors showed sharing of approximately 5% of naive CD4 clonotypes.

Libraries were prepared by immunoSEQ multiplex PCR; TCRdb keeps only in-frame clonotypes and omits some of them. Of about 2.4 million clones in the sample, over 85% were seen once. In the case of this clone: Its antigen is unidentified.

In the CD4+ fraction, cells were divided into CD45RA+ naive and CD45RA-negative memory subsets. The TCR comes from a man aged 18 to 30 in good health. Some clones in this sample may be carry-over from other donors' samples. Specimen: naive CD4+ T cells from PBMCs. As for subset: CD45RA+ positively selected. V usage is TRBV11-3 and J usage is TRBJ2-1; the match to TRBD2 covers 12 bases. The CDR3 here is CASSPRTSGTYNEQFF. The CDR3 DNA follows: TGTGCCAGCAGCCCGCGGACTAGCGGGACCTACAATGAGCAGTTCTTC.